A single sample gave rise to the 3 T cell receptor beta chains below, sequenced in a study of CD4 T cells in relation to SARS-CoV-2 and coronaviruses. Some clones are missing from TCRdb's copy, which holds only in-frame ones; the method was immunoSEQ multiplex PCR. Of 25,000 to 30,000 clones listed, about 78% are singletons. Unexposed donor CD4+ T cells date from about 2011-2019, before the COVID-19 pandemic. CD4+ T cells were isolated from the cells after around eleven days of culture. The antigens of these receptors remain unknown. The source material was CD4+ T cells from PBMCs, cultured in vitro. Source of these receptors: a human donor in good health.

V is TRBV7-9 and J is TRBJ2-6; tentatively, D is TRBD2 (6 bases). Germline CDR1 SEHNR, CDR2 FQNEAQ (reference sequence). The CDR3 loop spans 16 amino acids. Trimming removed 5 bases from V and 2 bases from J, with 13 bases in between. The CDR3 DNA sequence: TGTGCCAGCAGCCAGGACCGGGGGACTGGGGCCAACGTCCTGACTTTC. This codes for CASSQDRGTGANVLTF.

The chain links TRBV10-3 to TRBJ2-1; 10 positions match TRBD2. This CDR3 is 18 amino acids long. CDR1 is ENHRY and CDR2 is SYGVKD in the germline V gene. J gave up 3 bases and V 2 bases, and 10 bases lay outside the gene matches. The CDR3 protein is CAISEPRPGLANYNEQFF. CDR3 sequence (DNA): TGTGCCATCAGTGAGCCCCGGCCGGGACTAGCGAACTACAATGAGCAGTTCTTC.

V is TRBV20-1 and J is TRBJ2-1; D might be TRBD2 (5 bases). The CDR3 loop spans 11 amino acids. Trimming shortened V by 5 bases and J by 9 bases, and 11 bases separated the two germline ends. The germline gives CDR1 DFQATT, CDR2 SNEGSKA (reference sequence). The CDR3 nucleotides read TGCAGTGCTCGCCGGGGAGTTGAGCAGTTCTTC. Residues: CSARRGVEQFF.